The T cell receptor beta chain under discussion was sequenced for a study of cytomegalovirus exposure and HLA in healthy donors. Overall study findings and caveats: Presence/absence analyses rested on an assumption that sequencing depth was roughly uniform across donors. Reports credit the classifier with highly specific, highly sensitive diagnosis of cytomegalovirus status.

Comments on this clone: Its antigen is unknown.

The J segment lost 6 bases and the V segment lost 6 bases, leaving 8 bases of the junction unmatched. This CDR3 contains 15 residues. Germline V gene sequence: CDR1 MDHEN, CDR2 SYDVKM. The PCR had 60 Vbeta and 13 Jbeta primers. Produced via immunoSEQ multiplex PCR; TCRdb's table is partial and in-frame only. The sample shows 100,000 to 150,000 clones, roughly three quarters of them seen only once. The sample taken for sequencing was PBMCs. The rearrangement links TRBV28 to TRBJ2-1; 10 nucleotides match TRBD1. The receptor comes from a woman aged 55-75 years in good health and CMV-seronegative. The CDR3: CASSAPGQGPNEQFF. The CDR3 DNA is TGTGCCAGCAGCGCCCCGGGACAGGGGCCCAATGAGCAGTTCTTC.